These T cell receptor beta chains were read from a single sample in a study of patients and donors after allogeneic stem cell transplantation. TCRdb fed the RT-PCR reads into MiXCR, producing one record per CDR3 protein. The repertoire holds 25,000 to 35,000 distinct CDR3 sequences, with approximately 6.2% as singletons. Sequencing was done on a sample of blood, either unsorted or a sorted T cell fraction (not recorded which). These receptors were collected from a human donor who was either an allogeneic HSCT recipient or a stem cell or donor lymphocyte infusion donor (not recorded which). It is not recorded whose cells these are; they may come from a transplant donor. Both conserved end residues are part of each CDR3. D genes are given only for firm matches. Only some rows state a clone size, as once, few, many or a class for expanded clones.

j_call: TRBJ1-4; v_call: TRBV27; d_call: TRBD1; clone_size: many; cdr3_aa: CASSLGDRGGNEKLFF; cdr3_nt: TGTGCCAGCAGTTTGGGGGACAGGGGAGGTAATGAAAAACTGTTTTTT
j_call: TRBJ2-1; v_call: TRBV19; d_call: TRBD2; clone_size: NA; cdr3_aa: CASSISEGGDEQFF; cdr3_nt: TGTGCCAGTAGTATCTCAGAGGGAGGGGATGAGCAGTTCTTC
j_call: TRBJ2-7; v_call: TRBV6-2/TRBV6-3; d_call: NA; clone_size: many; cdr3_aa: CASRYETDYEQYF; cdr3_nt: TGTGCCAGCAGGTACGAGACAGACTACGAGCAGTACTTC
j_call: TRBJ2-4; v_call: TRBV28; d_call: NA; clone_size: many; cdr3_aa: CASSLFASGLTKNIQYF; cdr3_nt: TGTGCCAGCAGTTTATTTGCCAGCGGGTTAACCAAAAACATTCAGTACTTC
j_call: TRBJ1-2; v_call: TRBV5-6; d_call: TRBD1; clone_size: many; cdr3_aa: CASSFGTVKHGYTF; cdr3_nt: TGTGCCAGCAGCTTTGGGACAGTAAAGCATGGCTACACCTTC
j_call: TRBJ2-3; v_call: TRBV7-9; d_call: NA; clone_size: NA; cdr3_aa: CASSTDSGWLGDTQYF; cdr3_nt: TGTGCCAGCAGCACCGATTCAGGGTGGCTCGGAGATACGCAGTATTTT
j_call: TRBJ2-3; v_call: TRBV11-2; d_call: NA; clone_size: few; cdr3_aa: CASSLASTSTDTQYF; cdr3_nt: TGTGCCAGCAGCTTGGCTAGCACCAGCACAGATACGCAGTATTTT
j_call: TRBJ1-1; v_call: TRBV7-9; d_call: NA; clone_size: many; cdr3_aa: CASSSQEGNTEAFF; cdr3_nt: TGTGCCAGCAGCTCCCAGGAGGGGAACACTGAAGCTTTCTTT
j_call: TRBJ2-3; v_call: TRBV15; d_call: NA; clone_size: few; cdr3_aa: CATSRDRGRTDTQYF; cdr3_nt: TGTGCCACCAGCAGAGACAGGGGACGCACAGATACGCAGTATTTT
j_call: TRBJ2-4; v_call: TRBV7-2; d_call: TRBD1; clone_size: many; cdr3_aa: CASSQDRWQNIQYF; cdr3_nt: TGTGCCAGCAGCCAGGACAGGTGGCAAAACATTCAGTACTTC
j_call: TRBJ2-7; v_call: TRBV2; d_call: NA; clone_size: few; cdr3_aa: CASNPNRDAYEQYF; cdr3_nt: TGTGCCAGCAACCCAAACAGGGACGCCTACGAGCAGTACTTC
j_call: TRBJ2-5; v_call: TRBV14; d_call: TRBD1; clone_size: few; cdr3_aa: CASSSLDRGETQYF; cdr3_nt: TGTGCCAGCAGCTCCTTGGACAGGGGAGAGACCCAGTACTTC
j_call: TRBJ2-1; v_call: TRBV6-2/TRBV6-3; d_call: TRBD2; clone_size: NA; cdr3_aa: CASSPGSGSSYNEQFF; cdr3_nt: TGTGCCAGCAGTCCCGGTAGCGGGAGCTCCTACAATGAGCAGTTCTTC
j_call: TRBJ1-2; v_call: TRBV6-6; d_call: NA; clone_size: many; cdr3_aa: CASSYGALPYGYTF; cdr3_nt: TGTGCCAGCAGCTATGGAGCCTTACCCTATGGCTACACCTTC
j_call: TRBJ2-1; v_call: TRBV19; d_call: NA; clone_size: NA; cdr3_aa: CASSIMWVANEQFF; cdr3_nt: TGTGCCAGTAGTATAATGTGGGTTGCCAATGAGCAGTTCTTC
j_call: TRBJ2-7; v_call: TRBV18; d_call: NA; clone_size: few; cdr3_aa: CASSPVRRGSSYEQYF; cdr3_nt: TGTGCCAGCTCACCAGTACGCCGGGGATCTTCCTACGAGCAGTACTTC
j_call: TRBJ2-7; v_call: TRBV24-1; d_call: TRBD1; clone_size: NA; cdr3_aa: CATSDSGQGALEQYF; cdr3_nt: TGTGCCACCAGTGATTCCGGACAGGGGGCGCTCGAGCAGTACTTC
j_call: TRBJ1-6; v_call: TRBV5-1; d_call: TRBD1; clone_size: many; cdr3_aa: CASSTGQGYSPLHF; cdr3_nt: TGCGCCAGCAGCACCGGACAGGGTTATTCACCCCTCCACTTT
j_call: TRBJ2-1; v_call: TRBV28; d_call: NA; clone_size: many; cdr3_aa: CASSRPPWVNEQFF; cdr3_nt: TGTGCCAGCAGCCGCCCGCCTTGGGTTAATGAGCAGTTCTTC
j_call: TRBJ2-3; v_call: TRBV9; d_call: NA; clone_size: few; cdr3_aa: CASSTRTVTDTQYF; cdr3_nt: TGTGCCAGCAGCACCCGGACAGTCACAGATACGCAGTATTTT
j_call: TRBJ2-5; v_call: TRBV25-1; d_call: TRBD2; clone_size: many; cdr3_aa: CASSESGGKETQYF; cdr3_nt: TGTGCCAGCAGTGAATCGGGGGGGAAAGAGACCCAGTACTTC
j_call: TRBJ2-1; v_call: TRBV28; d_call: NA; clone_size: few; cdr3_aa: CASSLGGARLF; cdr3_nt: TGTGCCAGCAGTTTGGGGGGGGCCAGGCTCTTC
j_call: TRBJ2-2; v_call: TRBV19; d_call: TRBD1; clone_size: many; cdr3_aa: CASSLGTGGSTGELFF; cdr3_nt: TGTGCCAGTAGTCTGGGGACAGGGGGTAGCACCGGGGAGCTGTTTTTT
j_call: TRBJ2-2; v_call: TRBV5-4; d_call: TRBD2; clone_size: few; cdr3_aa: CASIAGGPTGELFF; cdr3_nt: TGTGCCAGCATAGCGGGAGGGCCCACCGGGGAGCTGTTTTTT
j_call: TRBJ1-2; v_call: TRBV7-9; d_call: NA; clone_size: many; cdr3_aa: CASSLLQILSIYGYTF; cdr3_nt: TGTGCCAGCAGCTTATTACAGATCCTCTCTATCTATGGCTACACCTTC
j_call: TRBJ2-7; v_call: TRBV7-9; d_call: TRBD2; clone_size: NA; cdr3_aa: CASNQREGPQYF; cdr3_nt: TGTGCCAGCAACCAGCGGGAGGGCCCGCAGTACTTC
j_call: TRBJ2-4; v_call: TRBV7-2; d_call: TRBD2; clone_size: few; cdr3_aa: CASSLWGAGDSDIQYF; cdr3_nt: TGTGCCAGCAGCTTATGGGGAGCGGGAGACAGTGACATTCAGTACTTC
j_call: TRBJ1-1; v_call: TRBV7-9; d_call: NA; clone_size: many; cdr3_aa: CASSLSLAYTEAFF; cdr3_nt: TGTGCCAGCAGCTTAAGTCTGGCGTACACTGAAGCTTTCTTT
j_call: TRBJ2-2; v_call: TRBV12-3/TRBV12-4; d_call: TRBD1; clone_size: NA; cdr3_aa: CASRPGQGATGELFF; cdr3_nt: TGTGCCAGCAGGCCGGGACAGGGGGCCACCGGGGAGCTGTTTTTT
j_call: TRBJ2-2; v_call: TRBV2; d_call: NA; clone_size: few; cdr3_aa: CASSELIGLGGELFF; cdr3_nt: TGTGCCAGCAGTGAATTGATTGGACTCGGCGGGGAGCTGTTTTTT
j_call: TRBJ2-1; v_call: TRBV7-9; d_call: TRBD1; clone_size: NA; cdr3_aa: CASSSIIPGQGDNEQFF; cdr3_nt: TGTGCCAGCAGCTCCATTATACCGGGACAGGGAGACAATGAGCAGTTCTTC
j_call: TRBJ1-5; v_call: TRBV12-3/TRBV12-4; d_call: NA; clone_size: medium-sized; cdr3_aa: CASSLGGMGNQPQHF; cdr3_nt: TGTGCCAGCAGCCTTGGAGGGATGGGCAATCAGCCCCAGCATTTT
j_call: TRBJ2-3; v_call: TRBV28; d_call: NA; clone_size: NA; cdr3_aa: CASSLFPDTDTQYF; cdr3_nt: TGTGCCAGCAGTTTATTCCCTGACACAGATACGCAGTATTTT
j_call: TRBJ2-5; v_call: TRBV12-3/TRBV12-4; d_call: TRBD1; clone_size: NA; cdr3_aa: CASRPTGGGETQYF; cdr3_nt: TGTGCCAGCAGACCCACAGGGGGCGGGGAGACCCAGTACTTC
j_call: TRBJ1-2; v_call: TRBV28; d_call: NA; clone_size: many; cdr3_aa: CASSPPANYGYTF; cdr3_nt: TGTGCCAGCAGTCCCCCGGCTAACTATGGCTACACCTTC
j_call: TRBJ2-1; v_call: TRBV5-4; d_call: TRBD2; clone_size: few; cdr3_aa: CASSSPGLDIYEQFF; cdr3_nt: TGTGCCAGCAGCTCACCGGGACTAGATATCTATGAGCAGTTCTTC
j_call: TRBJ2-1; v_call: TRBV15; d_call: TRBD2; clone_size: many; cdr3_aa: CATSRVLPSGRVYNEQFF; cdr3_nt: TGTGCCACCAGCAGAGTCCTACCTAGCGGGAGGGTTTACAATGAGCAGTTCTTC
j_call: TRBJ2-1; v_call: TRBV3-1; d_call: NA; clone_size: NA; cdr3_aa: CASSQGNSYSYNEQFF; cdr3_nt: TGTGCCAGCAGCCAAGGGAATAGCTACTCCTACAATGAGCAGTTCTTC
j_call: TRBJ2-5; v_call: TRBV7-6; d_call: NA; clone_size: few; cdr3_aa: CASSLFETSGETQYF; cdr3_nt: TGTGCCAGCAGCTTATTTGAGACTAGTGGGGAGACCCAGTACTTC
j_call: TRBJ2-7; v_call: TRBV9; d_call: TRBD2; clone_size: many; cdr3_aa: CASSVFSTSLPYEQYF; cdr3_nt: TGTGCCAGCAGCGTGTTCTCGACTAGCCTCCCTTACGAGCAGTACTTC
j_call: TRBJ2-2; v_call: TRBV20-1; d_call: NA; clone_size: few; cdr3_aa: CSAPAGRGPRTGELFF; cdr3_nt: TGCAGTGCTCCGGCTGGGAGGGGGCCGCGCACCGGGGAGCTGTTTTTT
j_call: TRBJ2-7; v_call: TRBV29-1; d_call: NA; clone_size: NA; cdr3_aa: CSVLDFYYEQYF; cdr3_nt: TGCAGCGTTTTAGATTTCTACTACGAGCAGTACTTC
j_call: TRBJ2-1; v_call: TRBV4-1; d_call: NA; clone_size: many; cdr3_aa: CASSQERYSYNEQFF; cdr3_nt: TGCGCCAGCAGCCAAGAGAGGTACTCCTACAATGAGCAGTTCTTC
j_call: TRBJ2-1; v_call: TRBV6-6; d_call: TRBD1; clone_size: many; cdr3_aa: CASSFTGTGSYNEQFF; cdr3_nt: TGTGCCAGCAGTTTTACCGGGACAGGGTCCTACAATGAGCAGTTCTTC
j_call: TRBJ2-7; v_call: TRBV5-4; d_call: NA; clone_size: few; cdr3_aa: CASSLGIQGPRSGEQYF; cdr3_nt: TGTGCCAGCAGCTTGGGGATACAGGGACCCCGTTCGGGCGAGCAGTACTTC
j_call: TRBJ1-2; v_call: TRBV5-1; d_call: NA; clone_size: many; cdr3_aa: CASSLDGNYGYTF; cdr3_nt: TGCGCCAGCAGCTTGGACGGGAACTATGGCTACACCTTC
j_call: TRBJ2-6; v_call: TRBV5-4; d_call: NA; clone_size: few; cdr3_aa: CASSPSARSGANVLTF; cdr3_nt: TGTGCCAGCAGCCCTTCAGCTCGCTCTGGGGCCAACGTCCTGACTTTC
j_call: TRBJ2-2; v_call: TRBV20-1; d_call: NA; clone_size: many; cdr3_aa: CSAREGLTGELFF; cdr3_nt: TGCAGTGCTAGAGAGGGCCTCACCGGGGAGCTGTTTTTT
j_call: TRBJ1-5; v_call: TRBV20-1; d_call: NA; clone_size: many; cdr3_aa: CSARGQLYSNQPQHF; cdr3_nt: TGCAGTGCTAGAGGCCAACTTTATAGCAATCAGCCCCAGCATTTT
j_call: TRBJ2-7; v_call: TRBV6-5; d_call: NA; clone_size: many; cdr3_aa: CASSNSDESSYEQYF; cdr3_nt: TGTGCCAGCAGTAATTCCGATGAAAGCTCCTACGAGCAGTACTTC
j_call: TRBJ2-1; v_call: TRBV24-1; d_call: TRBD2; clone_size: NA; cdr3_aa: CATSDRLAGVGEQFF; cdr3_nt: TGTGCCACCAGTGACCGACTAGCGGGAGTTGGTGAGCAGTTCTTC
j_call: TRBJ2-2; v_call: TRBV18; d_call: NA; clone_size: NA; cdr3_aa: CASSPGVPWNTGELFF; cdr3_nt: TGTGCCAGCTCACCAGGGGTACCCTGGAACACCGGGGAGCTGTTTTTT